These 10 T cell receptor beta chains originate from one sample sequenced in a study of cytomegalovirus exposure and HLA in healthy donors. Assay: immunoSEQ multiplex PCR; the TCRdb copy retains only in-frame clones and omits some. The table includes 150,000 or so clones, approximately 86% detected once. Sequencing was done on a sample of PBMCs. All receptors come from a man in his late teens or twenties in good health and CMV-seropositive.

V and J are TRBV7-2 and TRBJ2-5, with 14 bases identical to TRBD2. This CDR3 is built from 18 residues. With V trimmed by 5 bases and J by 5 bases, 13 bases remained unmatched. The V gene's germline CDR1 is SGHTA and CDR2 FQGNSA. The CDR3 coding sequence is TGTGCCAGCAGCGCTAGACTAGCGGGGGGGCGCTCGGTGGAGACCCAGTACTTC. It specifies CASSARLAGGRSVETQYF.

The rearrangement joins TRBV4-3 to TRBJ1-2; TRBD1 matches at 8 bases. The junction had 8 bases not matched to a gene; V was cut back by 4 bases and J by 4 bases. From germline, CDR1 is LGHNA and CDR2 YSLEER. This CDR3 region has 15 residues. In DNA form, the CDR3 reads TGCGCCAGCAGCCCAGGGGGCCCAACTCTCTATGGCTACACCTTC. It encodes CASSPGGPTLYGYTF.

V is TRBV28 and J is TRBJ2-3, with 8 bases matching TRBD1. Trimming cost V 3 bases and J 4 bases; bases outside gene matches: 3. The length of the CDR3 is 14 residues. CDR1 and CDR2 (germline): MDHEN, SYDVKM. CDR3 region: CASSFGQGADTQYF. CDR3 bases: TGTGCCAGCAGTTTCGGACAGGGAGCAGATACGCAGTATTTT.

The chain employs TRBV19 and TRBJ1-4; unclear D gene. The CDR3 totals 15 residues. Germline lookup yields CDR1 LNHDA and CDR2 SQIVND (reference sequence). V was cut by 5 bases and J by 0 bases, with 10 bases left in between. The CDR3 coding sequence is TGTGCCAGTAGTTACTCACGAGCAACTAATGAAAAACTGTTTTTT. The encoded protein is CASSYSRATNEKLFF.

The sample holds a few counts of this clone. The chain recombines TRBV30 with TRBJ1-5, with 7 nucleotides matching TRBD1. V lost 5 bases and J lost 3; bases outside the gene matches: 4. This CDR3 comprises 13 residues. Germline lookup yields CDR1 GTSNPN and CDR2 SVGIG (reference sequence). CDR3 sequence reads: CAWGTANNQPQHF. In nucleotides, the CDR3 is TGTGCCTGGGGGACAGCTAACAATCAGCCCCAGCATTTT.

This clone showed up just once. The gene calls are TRBV4-3 and TRBJ2-5; TRBD1 matches 7 bases. The CDR3 runs 13 residues. The ends lost 4 bases at V and 5 bases at J; junction bases unmatched: 4. Germline CDR1 LGHNA, CDR2 YSLEER. CDR3 residues: CASSRRQGETQYF. The CDR3 nucleotides are TGCGCCAGCAGCCGCCGACAGGGCGAGACCCAGTACTTC.

The chain is built from TRBV15 and TRBJ1-2, with 8 bases fitting TRBD1. In germline, CDR1 is LNHNV, CDR2 YYDKDF (reference sequence). V gave up 4 bases and J gave up 3 bases; unmatched junction bases: 10. The CDR3 runs to 16 residues. CDR3 sequence: CATSTIGGQGHYGYTF. The CDR3 DNA sequence: TGTGCCACCAGCACCATCGGAGGACAGGGACACTATGGCTACACCTTC.

The chain combines TRBV18 with TRBJ1-2; D is unclear. The germline gives CDR1 KGHSH, CDR2 LQKENI. The germline V and J ends were trimmed by 2 bases and 7 bases, with 5 bases remaining between them. The CDR3 is 11 amino acids. CDR3 sequence reads: CASSPEGGYTF. CDR3 in DNA: TGTGCCAGCTCACCAGAGGGTGGCTACACCTTC.

In its sample, this clone was seen a few times. The chain combines TRBV18 with TRBJ1-2; 7 bases align to TRBD1. V shed 2 bases, J shed 0 bases, and the junction held 0 bases outside the gene matches. Germline V gene data show CDR1 as KGHSH and CDR2 as LQKENI. This CDR3 has 14 amino acids. The CDR3 region has the DNA TGTGCCAGCTCACCAGGGACAGCTAACTATGGCTACACCTTC. This translates into CASSPGTANYGYTF.

In the case of this clone: The same CDR3 also results from other DNA sequences found in this sample. The rearrangement uses TRBV5-1 and TRBJ1-2; possibly TRBD1 for D (6 bases). Per germline, CDR1 SGHRS and CDR2 YFSETQ. The CDR3 has 15 residues. V gave up 4 bases and J gave up 0 bases, with 13 bases separating them. The CDR3, as DNA: TGCGCCAGCAGCCTTGGACAGAGCTCTAACTATGGCTACACCTTC. Translating gives CASSLGQSSNYGYTF.